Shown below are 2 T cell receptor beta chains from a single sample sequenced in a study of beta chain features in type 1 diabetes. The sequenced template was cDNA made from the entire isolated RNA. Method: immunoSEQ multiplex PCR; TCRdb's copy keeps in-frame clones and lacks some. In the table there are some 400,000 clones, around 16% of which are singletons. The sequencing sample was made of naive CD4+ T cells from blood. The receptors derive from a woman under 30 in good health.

The CDR3 is CASSFDRTNYTF. The CDR3 coding sequence is TGCGCCAGCAGCTTCGACAGGACGAATTACACCTTC. The chain carries TRBV5-1 and TRBJ1-2; D perhaps matches TRBD1 (6 bases). The CDR3 extends over 12 amino acids. V lost 2 bases to trimming and J lost 11 bases, with 13 bases between them. Germline CDR1 and CDR2: SGHRS and YFSETQ.

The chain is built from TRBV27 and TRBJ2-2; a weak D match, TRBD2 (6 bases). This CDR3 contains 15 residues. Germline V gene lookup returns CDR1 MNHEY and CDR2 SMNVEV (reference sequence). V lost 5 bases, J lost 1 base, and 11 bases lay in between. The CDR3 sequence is CASSLRDLNTGELFF. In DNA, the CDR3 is TGTGCCAGCAGTCTGCGGGACCTGAACACCGGGGAGCTGTTTTTT.